Below, 30 T cell receptor beta chains from the same sample are listed, as sequenced in a study of T cell clonotyping in hematopoietic cell transplantation. Sequenced by immunoSEQ multiplex PCR; TCRdb stores in-frame clones only, minus some. The table has over 8,500 clones, 60% to 80% seen once; the top ten hold approximately 43%. The sequenced sample was peripheral blood mononuclear cells, obtained 180 days after allogeneic stem cell transplant. Receptors were obtained from a female patient aged 50-60 years who had an allogeneic stem cell transplant from a related donor, so the T cells may come from the graft donor. Some clones in this sample may be carry-over from other donors' samples.

The J gene is TRBJ2-7, the V gene TRBV13; D is unclear. V lost 4 bases and J lost 0, with 4 bases in between. CDR3 length: 12 amino acids. The V gene's germline CDR1 is PRHDT and CDR2 FYEKMQ (reference sequence). CDR3 DNA: TGTGCCAGCAGCTCTTCCTCCTACGAGCAGTACTTC. This codes for CASSSSSYEQYF.

The rearrangement links TRBV7-2 to TRBJ1-3; no clear D gene. The V end lost 0 bases, the J end lost 0 bases, and 6 bases lay between the germline ends. The CDR3 has 15 amino acids. Germline V gene lookup returns CDR1 SGHTA and CDR2 FQGNSA. The CDR3 here is CASSLAGFSGNTIYF. The CDR3 DNA reads TGTGCCAGCAGCTTAGCCGGGTTCTCTGGAAACACCATATATTTT.

V gene TRBV10-3 combines with J gene TRBJ1-5, with no clear D. The CDR3 sequence is 15 residues long. V lost 2 bases, J lost 0 bases, and 8 bases lay in between. Per germline, CDR1 ENHRY and CDR2 SYGVKD. CDR3 coding DNA: TGTGCCATCAGTGAGCGGGGTAATAGCAATCAGCCCCAGCATTTT. This translates into CAISERGNSNQPQHF.

The V call is TRBV5-4, the J call TRBJ2-1; D is possibly TRBD2 (6 bases). The CDR3 loop spans 15 amino acids. V dropped 0 bases and J dropped 3 bases, with 10 bases sitting between them. Germline CDR1 reads SGHNT; CDR2 reads YYREEE (reference sequence). CDR3 DNA: TGTGCCAGCAGCTTGGGGGGCGGGGTCTACAATGAGCAGTTCTTC. Translated, it gives CASSLGGGVYNEQFF.

The chain employs TRBV11-2 and TRBJ1-3; perhaps TRBD1 as D (5 bases). Germline V gene data show CDR1 as SGHAT and CDR2 as FQNNGV. The CDR3 spans 14 residues. The germline V and J ends were trimmed by 4 bases and 2 bases, with 9 bases remaining between them. This chain's CDR3 is CASSSGSPGNTIYF. CDR3 nucleotide sequence: TGTGCCAGCAGCTCAGGGTCCCCTGGAAACACCATATATTTT.

The gene calls are TRBV7-2 and TRBJ1-2, with a weak D call TRBD1 (5 bases). This CDR3 comprises 14 residues. The germline V gene encodes CDR1 SGHTA and CDR2 FQGNSA. V was cut by 1 base and J by 6 bases, with 12 bases left in between. The CDR3 sequence is CASSLVSREDGYTF. The CDR3 coding sequence is TGTGCCAGCAGCTTAGTATCCAGGGAGGATGGCTACACCTTC.

The DNA of the CDR3 is TGTGCCAGCAGCCAGAGGACAGGGAACACTGAAGCTTTCTTT. Its translation is CASSQRTGNTEAFF. This rearrangement joins TRBV7-9 to TRBJ1-1, with 7 bases fitting TRBD1. Germline CDR1 reads SEHNR; CDR2 reads FQNEAQ (reference sequence). CDR3 length equals 14 residues. With V trimmed by 5 bases and J by 1 base, 4 bases remained unmatched.

The J gene is TRBJ2-7, the V gene TRBV29-1; TRBD1 agrees at 9 bases. Germline assignment: CDR1 SQVTM and CDR2 ANQGSEA. The V gene end was trimmed by 6 bases and the J gene end by 0 bases; junction bases not matched to a gene: 9. The CDR3 consists of 15 residues. The CDR3 DNA reads as TGCAGCGTGAAGACTGGGACAGGGAGCTCCTACGAGCAGTACTTC. It is translated as CSVKTGTGSSYEQYF.

This rearrangement joins TRBV5-1 to TRBJ2-3, with 10 positions matching TRBD1. Unmatched junction bases numbered 3, after V lost 4 bases and J lost 1 base. This CDR3 has 15 residues. Germline assignment: CDR1 SGHRS and CDR2 YFSETQ. DNA for the CDR3: TGCGCCAGCAGCCTTGGGACAGGGGGCACAGATACGCAGTATTTT. Translating gives CASSLGTGGTDTQYF.

The rearrangement links TRBV25-1 to TRBJ1-6; no definite D call. Germline V lookup: CDR1 MGHDK, CDR2 SYGVNS. V gave up 4 bases and J gave up 10 bases, with 17 bases separating them. This CDR3 has 15 residues. CDR3 nucleotides: TGTGCCAGCAGTGCGGAACCATTTGGAGGGTCACCCCTCCACTTT. It encodes CASSAEPFGGSPLHF. Based on the CDR3 plus reference TRBV25-1 and TRBJ1-6, the full variable domain is EADIYQTPRYLVIGTGKKITLECSQTMGHDKMYWYQQDPGMELHLIHYSYGVNSTEKGDLSSESTVSRIRTEHFPLTLESARPSHTSQYLCASSAEPFGGSPLHFGNGTRLTVT.

CDR3 coding DNA: TGTGCCAGCAGCCGCGTGGGGGAAAAACTGTTTTTT. Translated, it gives CASSRVGEKLFF. V usage is TRBV5-6 and J usage is TRBJ1-4; D not certain. This CDR3 is built from 12 residues. The germline V and J ends were trimmed by 4 bases and 8 bases, with 9 bases remaining between them. CDR1 is SGHDT and CDR2 is YYEEEE in the germline V gene.

This clone appeared once. CDR3 residues: CASSVDSYTGELFF. CDR3 DNA: TGTGCCAGCAGCGTAGATTCGTACACCGGGGAGCTGTTTTTT. The gene calls are TRBV9 and TRBJ2-2; D remains unclear. The CDR3 spans 14 residues. In germline, CDR1 is SGDLS, CDR2 YYNGEE. V was clipped by 0 bases and J by 3 bases, with 6 bases between them.

The gene calls are TRBV7-8 and TRBJ2-6, with 9 bases fitting TRBD1. CDR1 is SGHVS, CDR2 FQNEAQ, per germline. The J segment lost 3 bases and the V segment lost 6 bases, leaving 9 bases of the junction unmatched. CDR3 length: 17 amino acids. CDR3 residues: CASSQTGGAYGANVLTF. The CDR3 DNA reads as TGTGCCAGCAGTCAAACAGGGGGCGCTTATGGGGCCAACGTCCTGACTTTC.

The chain uses TRBV2 and TRBJ2-7, with a weak D call TRBD1 (5 bases). V dropped 7 bases and J dropped 0 bases, with 13 bases sitting between them. Germline lookup yields CDR1 SNHLY and CDR2 FYNNEI. The CDR3 extends over 14 amino acids. CDR3 in DNA: TGTGCCAGCAAAACAGGTCCCCTCTCCTACGAGCAGTACTTC. This sequence encodes CASKTGPLSYEQYF. Full variable domain (missing parts from reference TRBV2 and TRBJ2-7): EPEVTQTPSHQVTQMGQEVILRCVPISNHLYFYWYRQILGQKVEFLVSFYNNEISEKSEIFDDQFSVERPDGSNFTLKIRSTKLEDSAMYFCASKTGPLSYEQYFGPGTRLTVT.

This chain uses TRBV30 with TRBJ2-5, with 7 nucleotides matching TRBD1. V gave up 4 bases and J gave up 1 base; unmatched junction bases: 3. There are 13 residues in the CDR3. Per the germline V gene, CDR1 is GTSNPN and CDR2 is SVGIG (reference sequence). CDR3 protein: CAWNRGLQETQYF. The CDR3 DNA follows: TGTGCCTGGAACAGGGGTCTCCAAGAGACCCAGTACTTC.

This chain joins TRBV4-3 and TRBJ2-7; D may be TRBD2 (6 bases). This CDR3 comprises 16 residues. CDR1 and CDR2 (germline): LGHNA, YSLEER. V dropped 1 base and J dropped 5 bases, with 18 bases sitting between them. CDR3 sequence (DNA): TGCGCCAGCAGCCAAGCCCGACTAGGAGCCGGGGACGAGCAGTACTTC. Amino acid sequence: CASSQARLGAGDEQYF.

The chain uses TRBV4-3 and TRBJ2-7, with D possibly being TRBD1 (6 bases). Between the trimmed V and J ends, which lost 2 bases and 0 bases, there was a span of 26 bases. The length of the CDR3 is 20 residues. From germline, CDR1 is LGHNA and CDR2 YSLEER. CDR3 DNA: TGCGCCAGCAGCCAAAACCCCGGGACATACATCATGGATCGCTCCTACGAGCAGTACTTC. It is translated as CASSQNPGTYIMDRSYEQYF.

The V and J genes are TRBV5-1 and TRBJ1-5; possible D gene TRBD1, 5 bases. Between the trimmed V and J ends, which lost 0 bases and 3 bases, there was a span of 13 bases. CDR1 and CDR2 (germline): SGHRS, YFSETQ. The CDR3 is made up of 16 amino acids. CDR3 residues: CASSLAGDGNNQPQHF. In DNA, the CDR3 is TGCGCCAGCAGCTTGGCGGGGGACGGGAACAATCAGCCCCAGCATTTT.

The chain uses TRBV6-5 and TRBJ2-7, with a weak D call TRBD1 (5 bases). Trimming left V 6 bases short and J 0 bases short, with 12 bases between. The CDR3 sequence is 14 residues long. Germline V gene sequence: CDR1 MNHEY, CDR2 SVGAGI. CDR3: CASSRPDSSYEQYF. The CDR3 coding sequence is TGTGCCAGCAGCCGACCTGACAGCTCCTACGAGCAGTACTTC.

This clone was seen just once. The chain is built from TRBV29-1 and TRBJ2-2, with D hard to call. CDR1 and CDR2 from the germline V gene are SQVTM and ANQGSEA. Trimming left V 1 base short and J 5 bases short, with 5 bases between. The CDR3 consists of 12 residues. The CDR3 DNA sequence: TGCAGCGTTGAAGCAGGTACCGGGGAGCTGTTTTTT. It encodes CSVEAGTGELFF.

The rearrangement uses TRBV6-5 and TRBJ1-1; D is possibly TRBD1 (6 bases). Trimming cost V 2 bases and J 5 bases, with 9 bases left between them. CDR1 and CDR2 from the germline V gene are MNHEY and SVGAGI. CDR3 length: 13 amino acids. This CDR3 is CASSYAGATEAFF. The CDR3 DNA reads TGTGCCAGCAGTTACGCGGGGGCTACTGAAGCTTTCTTT.

The chain combines TRBV5-1 with TRBJ2-7; D tentatively fits TRBD1 or TRBD2 (5 bases each). The CDR3 runs to 14 residues. V was cut by 5 bases and J by 4 bases, with 16 bases left in between. The germline V gene encodes CDR1 SGHRS and CDR2 YFSETQ. CDR3 region: CASSSRDQLYEQYF. The CDR3 DNA sequence: TGCGCCAGCAGTTCCCGGGACCAGCTATACGAGCAGTACTTC.

This sequence joins TRBV25-1 and TRBJ1-2; D gene uncertain. CDR3 length equals 13 residues. Trimming left V 4 bases short and J 3 bases short, with 9 bases between. Germline values: CDR1 MGHDK, CDR2 SYGVNS. The CDR3 DNA is TGTGCCAGCAGTGCCCCAAAGGACTATGGCTACACCTTC. Translated: CASSAPKDYGYTF.

The chain joins TRBV2 to TRBJ2-7, with 9 bases that match TRBD1. The CDR3 sequence is 14 residues long. CDR1 is SNHLY and CDR2 is FYNNEI in the germline V gene. V shed 6 bases, J shed 6 bases, and the junction held 9 bases outside the gene matches. This CDR3 reads CASRSGTGFFEQYF. In DNA, the CDR3 is TGTGCCAGCAGGTCCGGGACAGGGTTCTTCGAGCAGTACTTC.

This clone has more than one count but fewer than ten. The chain links TRBV20-1 to TRBJ2-6; the D is unclear. Germline V lookup: CDR1 DFQATT, CDR2 SNEGSKA (reference sequence). The V and J ends lost 4 bases and 4 bases respectively, with 2 bases between them. CDR3 length: 11 amino acids. CDR3 in amino acids: CSAIGANVLTF. CDR3 DNA: TGCAGTGCTATCGGGGCCAACGTCCTGACTTTC.

The chain carries TRBV6-6 and TRBJ1-2; weak D call: TRBD1 (5 bases). CDR1 is MNHNY and CDR2 is SVGAGI in the germline V gene (reference sequence). The germline V and J ends were trimmed by 0 bases and 0 bases, with 11 bases remaining between them. The CDR3 length is 16 residues. The CDR3 is CASSYSGGSANYGYTF. DNA for the CDR3: TGTGCCAGCAGTTACTCTGGGGGATCGGCTAACTATGGCTACACCTTC.

The V gene is TRBV5-1, the J gene TRBJ2-2; maybe TRBD2 (7 bases). CDR3 length equals 15 residues. Looked up from germline, CDR1 is SGHRS and CDR2 is YFSETQ. V lost 1 base and J 6 bases, leaving 13 bases between the germline ends. The DNA for the CDR3 is TGCGCCAGCAGCTTGCGAAGGGGGGGACCCGGGGAGCTGTTTTTT. Amino acids: CASSLRRGGPGELFF.

The chain has TRBV30 and TRBJ2-7, with a possible D match to TRBD1 (6 bases). Germline CDR1 GTSNPN, CDR2 SVGIG (reference sequence). Deletions cut 0 bases from V and 2 bases from J, with 8 bases between. The CDR3 sequence is 13 residues long. In DNA form, the CDR3 reads TGTGCCTGGAGTGTATGGGGGCCCTACGAGCAGTACTTC. Its translation is CAWSVWGPYEQYF.

The chain combines TRBV4-3 with TRBJ1-6, with TRBD1 as a possible D gene (5 bases). V shed 1 base and J shed 2 bases, with 15 bases lying between them. Germline V gene data show CDR1 as LGHNA and CDR2 as YSLEER. The CDR3 contains 18 residues. CDR3 residues: CASSQVVGRSTYNSPLHF. CDR3 nucleotide sequence: TGCGCCAGCAGCCAAGTGGTGGGGCGAAGTACCTATAATTCACCCCTCCACTTT.

The chain joins TRBV29-1 to TRBJ2-2; 11 nucleotides match TRBD1. From germline, CDR1 is SQVTM and CDR2 ANQGSEA. V lost 7 bases to trimming and J lost 4 bases; unmatched junction nucleotides: 11. The CDR3 length is 16 residues. DNA for the CDR3: TGCAGCGCTTCCGGGACAGGGGGTCGGAGCACCGGGGAGCTGTTTTTT. It yields the protein CSASGTGGRSTGELFF.